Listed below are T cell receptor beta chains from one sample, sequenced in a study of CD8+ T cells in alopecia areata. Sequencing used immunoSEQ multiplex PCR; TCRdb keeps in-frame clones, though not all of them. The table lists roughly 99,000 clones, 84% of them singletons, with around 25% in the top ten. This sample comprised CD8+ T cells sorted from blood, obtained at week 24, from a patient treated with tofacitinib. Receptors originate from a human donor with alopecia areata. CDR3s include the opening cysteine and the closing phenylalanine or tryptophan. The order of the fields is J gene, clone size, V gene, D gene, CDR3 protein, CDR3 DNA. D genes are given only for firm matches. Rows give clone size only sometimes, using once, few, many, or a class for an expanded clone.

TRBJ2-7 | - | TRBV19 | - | CASSVTRDNSYEQYF | TGTGCCAGTAGTGTCACCAGGGACAACTCCTACGAGCAGTACTTC
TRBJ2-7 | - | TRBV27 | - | CASGFPEQYF | TGTGCCAGCGGTTTCCCCGAGCAGTACTTC
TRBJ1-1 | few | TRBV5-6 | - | CASSLDGQGGDTEAFF | TGTGCCAGCAGCTTGGATGGTCAAGGGGGGGACACTGAAGCTTTCTTT
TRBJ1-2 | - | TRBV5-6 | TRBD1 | CASSSVITGDYGYTF | TGTGCCAGCAGCTCGGTAATAACAGGGGACTATGGCTACACCTTC
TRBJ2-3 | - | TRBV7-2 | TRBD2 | CASSLSSGGITDTQYF | TGTGCCAGCAGCTTATCTAGCGGGGGGATCACAGATACGCAGTATTTT
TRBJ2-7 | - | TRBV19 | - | CASSIGGYEQYF | TGTGCCAGTAGTATCGGCGGCTACGAGCAGTACTTC
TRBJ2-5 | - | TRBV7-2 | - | CASSLAPGSETQYF | TGTGCTAGCAGCTTAGCCCCAGGGTCGGAGACCCAGTACTTC
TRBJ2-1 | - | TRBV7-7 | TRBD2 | CASSLVASGGANEQFF | TGTGCTAGCAGCTTAGTAGCTAGCGGGGGGGCCAATGAGCAGTTCTTC
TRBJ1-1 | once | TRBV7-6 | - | CASSLGVSGSTEAFF | TGTGCCAGCAGCTTAGGAGTAAGTGGGAGCACTGAAGCTTTCTTT
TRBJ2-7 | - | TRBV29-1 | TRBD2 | CSVETSGGRYEQYF | TGCAGCGTCGAGACTAGCGGGGGGCGGTACGAGCAGTACTTC
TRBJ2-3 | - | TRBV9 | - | CASSVGSLRLGDTQYF | TGTGCCAGCAGCGTAGGATCCCTTCGATTGGGAGATACGCAGTATTTT